The text below deals with one T cell receptor beta chain. Its antigen is currently unknown. PCR was performed a second time for roughly 7 to 12 cycles using a sample-barcoded 5' primer and a J-beta primer mix. TCRdb reanalysed the 5' RACE reads using MiXCR and keeps one entry per CDR3 protein. The sample holds some 1.7 million distinct CDR3 sequences; about 30% are singletons and the top ten take 7.7%. This CDR3 is 15 amino acids long. Germline V gene data show CDR1 as SNHLY and CDR2 as FYNNEI. V gave up 3 bases and J gave up 1 base, with 12 bases separating them. The data originate from a study of blood T cells in healthy people across ages. General study points: Roughly linearly, TCR beta diversity per million T cells fell as age increased.

This TCR came from a woman aged 25 to 39 in good health. The chain combines TRBV2 with TRBJ1-1; D is possibly TRBD1 (5 bases). The specimen was blood. CDR3 nucleotide sequence: TGTGCCAGCAGTGAGAGGCCGGGGGAGAACACTGAAGCTTTCTTT. Protein product: CASSERPGENTEAFF.